These 4 T cell receptor beta chains share one sample of origin, sequenced in a study of cytomegalovirus exposure and HLA in healthy donors (TCRdb year 2017). Receptor amplification or capture employed the immunoSEQ multiplex PCR assay. The multiplex PCR relied on a mix of 60 forward primers for TCR Vbeta segments and 13 reverse primers for TCR Jbeta segments. TCRdb limited this immuneACCESS table to in-frame rearrangements with V and J called. A share of clones is missing; checked studies link under half to unresolved V genes, and the rest is unexplained. For this sample there are roughly 110,000 clones; roughly 82% appear just once. The ten biggest clones cover 1.5% to 2% of the sample. Sequencing used PBMCs. Receptors originate from a man in his fifties in good health and CMV-seronegative.

The chain carries TRBV4-1 and TRBJ1-1, with a tentative D call TRBD1 (5 bases). V was pared by 4 bases and J by 4 bases, with 7 bases between. The CDR3 has 12 residues. Germline loops: CDR1 MGHRA, CDR2 YSYEKL. The CDR3: CASSRGLTEAFF. The CDR3 coding sequence is TGCGCCAGCAGCCGGGGCCTCACTGAAGCTTTCTTT.

The V gene is TRBV27, the J gene TRBJ2-2; TRBD1 is a possible D gene (5 bases). The V end lost 8 bases, the J end lost 5 bases, and 15 bases lay between the germline ends. The germline V gene has CDR1 MNHEY and CDR2 SMNVEV (reference sequence). This CDR3 is built from 14 residues. This CDR3 is CASRAIRDTGELFF. CDR3 coding DNA: TGTGCCAGCCGCGCCATCAGGGATACCGGGGAGCTGTTTTTT.

The chain uses TRBV4-3 and TRBJ1-2; D may be TRBD1 (6 bases). The CDR3 runs to 14 residues. Germline loops: CDR1 LGHNA, CDR2 YSLEER. The germline V and J ends were trimmed by 0 bases and 4 bases, with 9 bases remaining between them. CDR3 sequence: CASSQEDRLYGYTF. CDR3 bases: TGCGCCAGCAGCCAAGAAGACAGGCTCTATGGCTACACCTTC.

This clone was seen a single time. The J gene is TRBJ1-1, the V gene TRBV11-1; D call uncertain. From germline, CDR1 is SGHAT and CDR2 FQDESV (reference sequence). The CDR3 is 13 amino acids. Trimming stripped 5 bases from V and 0 bases from J, with 7 bases between. This CDR3 is CASSLLMNTEAFF. The CDR3 DNA sequence: TGTGCCAGCAGCCTACTCATGAACACTGAAGCTTTCTTT.